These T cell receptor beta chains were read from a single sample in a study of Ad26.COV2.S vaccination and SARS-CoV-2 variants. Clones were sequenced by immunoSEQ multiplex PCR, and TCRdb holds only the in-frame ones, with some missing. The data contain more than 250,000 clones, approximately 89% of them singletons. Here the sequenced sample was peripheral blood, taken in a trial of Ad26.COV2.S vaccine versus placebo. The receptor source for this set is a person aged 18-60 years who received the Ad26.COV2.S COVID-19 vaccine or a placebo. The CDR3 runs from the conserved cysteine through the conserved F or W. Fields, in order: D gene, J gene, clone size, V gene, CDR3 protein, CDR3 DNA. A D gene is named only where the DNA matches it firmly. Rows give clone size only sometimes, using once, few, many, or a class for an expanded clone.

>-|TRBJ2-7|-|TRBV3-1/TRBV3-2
CASSQDGGEQYF
TGTGCCAGCAGCCAAGATGGGGGTGAGCAGTACTTC
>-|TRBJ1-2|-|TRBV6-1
CASSEQQEPFYGYTF
TGTGCCAGCAGTGAACAGCAGGAACCTTTTTATGGCTACACCTTC
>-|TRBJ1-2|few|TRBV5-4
CASSLRFFRGDGYTF
TGTGCCAGCAGCTTGCGTTTTTTCCGGGGGGATGGCTACACCTTC
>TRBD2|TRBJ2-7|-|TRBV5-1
CASSLEGAGGHEQYF
TGCGCCAGCAGCTTGGAGGGCGCGGGAGGCCACGAGCAGTACTTC
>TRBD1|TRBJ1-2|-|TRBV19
CASIRQGGYGYTF
TGTGCCAGTATCCGACAGGGAGGATATGGCTACACCTTC
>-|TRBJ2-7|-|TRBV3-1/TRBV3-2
CASSQVSGEAYEQYF
TGTGCCAGCAGCCAAGTATCGGGGGAGGCGTACGAGCAGTACTTC
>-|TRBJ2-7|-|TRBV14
CASSPNRGEQYF
TGTGCCAGCAGCCCTAATCGGGGCGAGCAGTACTTC
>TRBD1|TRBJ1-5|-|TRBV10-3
CAISTGVTGQPQHF
TGTGCCATCAGTACAGGGGTGACGGGTCAGCCCCAGCATTTT
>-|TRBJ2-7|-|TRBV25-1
CATRGPSAYEQYF
TGTGCCACCAGGGGCCCGTCCGCCTACGAGCAGTACTTC
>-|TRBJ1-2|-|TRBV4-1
CASSQGTGPNYGYTF
TGCGCCAGCAGCCAGGGGACCGGACCTAACTATGGCTACACCTTC
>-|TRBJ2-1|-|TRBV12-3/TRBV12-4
CASRLTGEQFF
TGTGCCAGCAGACTAACAGGGGAGCAGTTCTTC
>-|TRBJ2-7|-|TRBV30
CAWSVPTAVSYEQYF
TGTGCCTGGAGTGTACCGACTGCGGTTTCCTACGAGCAGTACTTC
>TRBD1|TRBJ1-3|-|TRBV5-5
CASSLAGTGPGNTIYF
TGTGCCAGCAGCTTGGCGGGGACAGGGCCTGGAAACACCATATATTTT
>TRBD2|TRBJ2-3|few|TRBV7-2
CASTPAPGRRGVVDTQYF
TGTGCCAGCACCCCGGCGCCTGGGCGGCGGGGGGTGGTAGATACGCAGTATTTT
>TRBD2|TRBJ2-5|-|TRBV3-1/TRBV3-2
CASSQGGREGRSETQYF
TGTGCCAGCAGCCAAGGAGGGCGGGAGGGCCGATCAGAGACCCAGTACTTC
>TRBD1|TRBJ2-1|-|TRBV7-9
CASSSLPGQGGDNEQFF
TGTGCCAGCAGCTCGCTCCCGGGACAGGGGGGAGACAATGAGCAGTTCTTC
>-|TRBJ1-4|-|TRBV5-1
CASSSNKRQAEEKLFF
TGCGCCAGCAGCTCAAATAAGAGACAGGCGGAAGAAAAACTGTTTTTT
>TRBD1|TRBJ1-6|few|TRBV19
CASSLGQNNSPLHF
TGTGCCAGTAGTTTGGGACAGAATAATTCACCCCTCCACTTT
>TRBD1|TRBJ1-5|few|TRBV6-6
CASQTQGQTQPQHF
TGTGCCAGCCAGACCCAGGGACAGACTCAGCCCCAGCATTTT
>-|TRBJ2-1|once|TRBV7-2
CASSLDETGPYNEQFF
TGTGCCAGCAGCTTAGATGAGACAGGACCCTACAATGAGCAGTTCTTC
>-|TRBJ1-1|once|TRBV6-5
CASSYTGNTEAFF
TGTGCCAGCAGTTACACAGGGAACACTGAAGCTTTCTTT
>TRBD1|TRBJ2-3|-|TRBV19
CASTKKAGGQDTQYF
TGTGCCAGTACCAAGAAAGCAGGGGGACAGGATACGCAGTATTTT
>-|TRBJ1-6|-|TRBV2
CASSDRVLASNSPLHF
TGTGCCAGCAGTGACAGGGTTTTAGCTAGTAATTCACCCCTCCACTTT
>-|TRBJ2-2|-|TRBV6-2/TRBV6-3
CASSYSRAGELFF
TGTGCCAGCAGTTACTCGAGAGCCGGGGAGCTGTTTTTT
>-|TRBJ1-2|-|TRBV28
CASRITANYGYTF
TGTGCCAGCAGGATTACAGCTAACTATGGCTACACCTTC
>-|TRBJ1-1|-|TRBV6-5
CASSDTAAFF
TGTGCCAGCAGCGACACGGCAGCTTTCTTT
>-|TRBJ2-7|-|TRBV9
CASSGGSVTYEQYF
TGTGCCAGCAGCGGGGGGAGCGTGACCTACGAGCAGTACTTC
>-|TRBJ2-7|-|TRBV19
CASSIGSNAYEQYF
TGTGCCAGTAGTATAGGCTCGAACGCCTACGAGCAGTACTTC
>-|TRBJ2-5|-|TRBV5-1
CASSFTGQETQYF
TGCGCCAGCAGCTTTACAGGACAAGAGACCCAGTACTTC
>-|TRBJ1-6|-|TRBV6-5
CASSAGLGGNSPLHF
TGTGCCAGCAGCGCTGGACTGGGGGGGAATTCACCCCTCCACTTT
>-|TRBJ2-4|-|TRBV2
CASTPDKLAKNIQYF
TGTGCCAGCACCCCAGACAAGCTAGCCAAAAACATTCAGTACTTC
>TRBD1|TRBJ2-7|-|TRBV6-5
CASGRSTGGVEQYF
TGTGCCAGCGGGCGATCGACAGGGGGCGTCGAGCAGTACTTC
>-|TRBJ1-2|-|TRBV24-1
CATSDPLTGYTF
TGTGCCACATCAGACCCCTTAACGGGCTACACCTTC